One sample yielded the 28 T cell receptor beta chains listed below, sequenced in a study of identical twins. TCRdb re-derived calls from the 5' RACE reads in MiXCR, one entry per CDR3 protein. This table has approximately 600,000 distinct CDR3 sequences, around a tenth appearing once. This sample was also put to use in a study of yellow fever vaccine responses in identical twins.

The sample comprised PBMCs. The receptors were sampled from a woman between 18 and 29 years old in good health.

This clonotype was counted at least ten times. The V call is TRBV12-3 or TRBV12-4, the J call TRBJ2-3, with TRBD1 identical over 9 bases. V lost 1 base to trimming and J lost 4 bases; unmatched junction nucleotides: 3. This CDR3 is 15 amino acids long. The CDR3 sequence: CASSLGTGAADTQYF. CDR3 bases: TGTGCCAGCAGTTTAGGGACAGGGGCCGCAGATACGCAGTATTTT.

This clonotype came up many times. CDR3 residues: CASDWGIGFQETQYF. The CDR3, as DNA: TGTGCCAGCGATTGGGGTATTGGGTTCCAAGAGACCCAGTACTTC. The chain recombines TRBV7-2 with TRBJ2-5, with D uncertain. Germline loops: CDR1 SGHTA, CDR2 FQGNSA. CDR3 size: 15 residues. The germline V and J ends were trimmed by 8 bases and 1 base, with 17 bases remaining between them.

The CDR3 sequence is CASSETTSGRKTGELFF. The CDR3, as DNA: TGTGCCAGCAGCGAAACGACTAGCGGGAGAAAGACCGGGGAGCTGTTTTTT. The V call is TRBV9, the J call TRBJ2-2, with 12 bases matching TRBD2. Unmatched junction bases numbered 8, after V lost 3 bases and J lost 5 bases. The CDR3 is 17 amino acids. Looked up from germline, CDR1 is SGDLS and CDR2 is YYNGEE.

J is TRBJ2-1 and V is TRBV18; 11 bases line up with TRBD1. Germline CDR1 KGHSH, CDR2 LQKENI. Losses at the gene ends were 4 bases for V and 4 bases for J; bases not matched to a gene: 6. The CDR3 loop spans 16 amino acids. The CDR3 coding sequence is TGTGCCAGCTCACGCGCCGGGACAGGGGGGTACAATGAGCAGTTCTTC. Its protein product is CASSRAGTGGYNEQFF.

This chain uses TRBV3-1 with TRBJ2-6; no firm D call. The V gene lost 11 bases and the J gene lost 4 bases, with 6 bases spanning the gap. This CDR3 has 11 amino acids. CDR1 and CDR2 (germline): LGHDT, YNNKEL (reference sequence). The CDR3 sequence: CAALGANVLTF. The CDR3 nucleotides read TGTGCCGCCCTGGGGGCCAACGTCCTGACTTTC.

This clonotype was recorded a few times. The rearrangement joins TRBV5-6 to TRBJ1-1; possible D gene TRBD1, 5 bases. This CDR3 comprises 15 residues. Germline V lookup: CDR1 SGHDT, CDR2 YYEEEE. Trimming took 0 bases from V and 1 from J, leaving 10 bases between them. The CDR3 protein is CASSLVGDGNTEAFF. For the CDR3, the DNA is TGTGCCAGCAGCTTGGTTGGGGACGGGAACACTGAAGCTTTCTTT.

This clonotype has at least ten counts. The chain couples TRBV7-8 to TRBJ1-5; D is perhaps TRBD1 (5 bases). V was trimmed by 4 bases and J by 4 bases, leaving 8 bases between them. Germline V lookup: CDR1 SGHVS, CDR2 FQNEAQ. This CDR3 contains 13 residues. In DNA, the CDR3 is TGTGCCAGCAGCTACCGGACAAATCAGCCCCAGCATTTT. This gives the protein CASSYRTNQPQHF.

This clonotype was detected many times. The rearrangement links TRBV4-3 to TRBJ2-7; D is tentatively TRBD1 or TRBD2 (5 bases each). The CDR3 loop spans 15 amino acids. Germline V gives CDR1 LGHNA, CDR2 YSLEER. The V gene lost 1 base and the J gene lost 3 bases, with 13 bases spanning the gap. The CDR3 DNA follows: TGCGCCAGCAGCCAAGTTCCGGGACGGGGCTACGAGCAGTACTTC. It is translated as CASSQVPGRGYEQYF.

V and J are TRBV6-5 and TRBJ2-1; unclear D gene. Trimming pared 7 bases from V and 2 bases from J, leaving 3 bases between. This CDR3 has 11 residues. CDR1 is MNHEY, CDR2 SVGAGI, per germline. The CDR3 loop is CASKAYNEQFF. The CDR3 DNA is TGTGCCAGCAAAGCCTACAATGAGCAGTTCTTC.

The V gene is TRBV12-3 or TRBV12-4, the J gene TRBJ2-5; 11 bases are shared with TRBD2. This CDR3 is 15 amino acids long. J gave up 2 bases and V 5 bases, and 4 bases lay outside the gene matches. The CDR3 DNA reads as TGTGCCAGCAGTACGGGACTAGCGGAGCAAGAGACCCAGTACTTC. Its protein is CASSTGLAEQETQYF.

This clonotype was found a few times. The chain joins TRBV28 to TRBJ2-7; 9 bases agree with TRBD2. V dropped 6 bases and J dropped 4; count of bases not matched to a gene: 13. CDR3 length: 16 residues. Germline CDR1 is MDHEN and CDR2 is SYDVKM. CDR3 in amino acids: CASSFEASGIDYEQYF. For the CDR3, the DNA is TGTGCCAGCAGCTTCGAGGCTAGCGGGATTGATTACGAGCAGTACTTC.

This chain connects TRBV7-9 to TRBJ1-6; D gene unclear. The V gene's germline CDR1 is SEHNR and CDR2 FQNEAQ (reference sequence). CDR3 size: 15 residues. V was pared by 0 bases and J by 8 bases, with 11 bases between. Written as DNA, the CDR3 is TGTGCCAGCAGCTTAGCAGGTAGAAGTGATTCACCCCTCCACTTT. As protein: CASSLAGRSDSPLHF.

DNA for the CDR3: TGTGCCAGCAGTCCCGAACTAGCGGGACAAAGCACAGATACGCAGTATTTT. It is translated as CASSPELAGQSTDTQYF. V usage is TRBV27 and J usage is TRBJ2-3, with 10 bases aligning to TRBD2. The CDR3 contains 17 residues. The J segment lost 0 bases and the V segment lost 5 bases, leaving 8 bases of the junction unmatched. Germline lookup yields CDR1 MNHEY and CDR2 SMNVEV (reference sequence).

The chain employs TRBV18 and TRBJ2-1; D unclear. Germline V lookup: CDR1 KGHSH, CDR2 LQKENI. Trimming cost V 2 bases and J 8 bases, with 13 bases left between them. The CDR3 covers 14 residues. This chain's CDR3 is CASSPFGFRDEQFF. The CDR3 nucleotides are TGTGCCAGCTCACCATTCGGTTTCCGTGATGAGCAGTTCTTC.

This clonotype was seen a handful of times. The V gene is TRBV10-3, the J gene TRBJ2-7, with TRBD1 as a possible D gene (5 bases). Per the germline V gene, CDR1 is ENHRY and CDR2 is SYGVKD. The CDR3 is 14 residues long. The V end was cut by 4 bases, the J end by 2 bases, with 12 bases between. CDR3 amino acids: CAISVQGSPYEQYF. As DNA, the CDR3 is TGTGCCATCAGTGTTCAGGGTTCCCCCTACGAGCAGTACTTC.

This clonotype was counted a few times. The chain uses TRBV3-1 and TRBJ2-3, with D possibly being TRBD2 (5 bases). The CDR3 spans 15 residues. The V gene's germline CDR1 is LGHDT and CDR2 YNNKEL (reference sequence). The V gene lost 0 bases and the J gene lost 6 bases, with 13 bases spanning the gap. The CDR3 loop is CASSQEDRERDTQYF. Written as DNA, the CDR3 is TGTGCCAGCAGCCAAGAAGATAGGGAGAGGGATACGCAGTATTTT.

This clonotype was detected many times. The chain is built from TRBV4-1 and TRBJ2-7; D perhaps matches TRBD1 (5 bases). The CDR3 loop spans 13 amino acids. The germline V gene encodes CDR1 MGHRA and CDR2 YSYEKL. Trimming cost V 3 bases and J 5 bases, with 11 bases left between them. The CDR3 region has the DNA TGCGCCAGCAGCCAGGACATTCTTAACGAGCAGTACTTC. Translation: CASSQDILNEQYF.

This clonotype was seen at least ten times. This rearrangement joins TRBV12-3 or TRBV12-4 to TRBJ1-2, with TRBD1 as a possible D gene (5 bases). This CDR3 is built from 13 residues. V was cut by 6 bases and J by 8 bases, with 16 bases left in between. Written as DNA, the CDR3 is TGTGCCAGCAGCGAAACCGGGACGGCGGGCTACACCTTC. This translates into CASSETGTAGYTF.

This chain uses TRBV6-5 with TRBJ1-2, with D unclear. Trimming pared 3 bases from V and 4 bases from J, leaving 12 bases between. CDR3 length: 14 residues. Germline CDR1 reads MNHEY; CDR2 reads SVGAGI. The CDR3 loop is CASSYVEGVYGYTF. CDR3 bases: TGTGCCAGCAGTTATGTTGAGGGTGTCTATGGCTACACCTTC.

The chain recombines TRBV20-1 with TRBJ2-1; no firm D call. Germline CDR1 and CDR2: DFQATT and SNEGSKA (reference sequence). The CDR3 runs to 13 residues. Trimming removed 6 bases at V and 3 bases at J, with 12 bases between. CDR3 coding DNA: TGCAGTGCCTGGTACGGTTACTACAATGAGCAGTTCTTC. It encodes CSAWYGYYNEQFF.

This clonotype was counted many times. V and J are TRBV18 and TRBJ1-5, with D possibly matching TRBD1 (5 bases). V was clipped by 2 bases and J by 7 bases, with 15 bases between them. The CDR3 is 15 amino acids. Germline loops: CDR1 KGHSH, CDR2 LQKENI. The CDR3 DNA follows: TGTGCCAGCTCACCATTGGACCAGGGAGGGCAGCCCCAGCATTTT. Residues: CASSPLDQGGQPQHF.

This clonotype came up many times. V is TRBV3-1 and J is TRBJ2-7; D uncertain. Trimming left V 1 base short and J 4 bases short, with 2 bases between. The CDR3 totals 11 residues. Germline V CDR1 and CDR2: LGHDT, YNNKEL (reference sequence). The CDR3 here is CASSQGYEQYF. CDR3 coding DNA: TGTGCCAGCAGCCAAGGTTACGAGCAGTACTTC.

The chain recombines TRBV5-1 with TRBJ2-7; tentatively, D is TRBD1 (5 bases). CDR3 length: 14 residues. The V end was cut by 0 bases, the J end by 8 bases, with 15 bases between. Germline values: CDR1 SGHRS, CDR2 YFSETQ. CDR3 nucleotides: TGCGCCAGCAGCTTGGCCGCCCAGGGCCCTCAGCAGTACTTC. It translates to CASSLAAQGPQQYF.

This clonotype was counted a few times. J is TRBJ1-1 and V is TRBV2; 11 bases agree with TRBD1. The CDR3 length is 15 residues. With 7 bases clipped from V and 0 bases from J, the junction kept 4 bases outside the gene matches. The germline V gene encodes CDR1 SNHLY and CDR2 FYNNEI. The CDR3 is CASTGTGGMNTEAFF. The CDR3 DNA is TGTGCCAGCACCGGGACAGGGGGAATGAACACTGAAGCTTTCTTT.

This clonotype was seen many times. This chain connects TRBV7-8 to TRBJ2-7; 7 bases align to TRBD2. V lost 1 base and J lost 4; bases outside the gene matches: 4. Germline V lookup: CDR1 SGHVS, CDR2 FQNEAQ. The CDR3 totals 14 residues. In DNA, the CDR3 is TGTGCCAGCAGCTTAGGACGGGGGGAGTACGAGCAGTACTTC. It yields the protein CASSLGRGEYEQYF.

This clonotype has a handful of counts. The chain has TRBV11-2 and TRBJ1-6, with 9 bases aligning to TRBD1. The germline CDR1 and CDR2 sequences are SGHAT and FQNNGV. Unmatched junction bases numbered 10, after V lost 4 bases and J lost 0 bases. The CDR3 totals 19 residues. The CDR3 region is CASSSGQGRSISYNSPLHF. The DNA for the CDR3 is TGTGCCAGCAGCTCAGGACAGGGGAGGTCAATCTCCTATAATTCACCCCTCCACTTT.

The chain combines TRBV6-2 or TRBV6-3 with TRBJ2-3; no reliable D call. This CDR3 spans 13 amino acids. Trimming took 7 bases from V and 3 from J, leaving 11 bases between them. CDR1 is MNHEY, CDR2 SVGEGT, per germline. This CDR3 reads CASTSVVTDTQYF. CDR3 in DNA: TGTGCCAGCACCTCAGTAGTAACAGATACGCAGTATTTT.

The CDR3 loop reads CASSPRVAGSYEQYF. The DNA for the CDR3 is TGTGCCAGCAGCCCGAGGGTAGCGGGTTCCTACGAGCAGTACTTC. This chain joins TRBV7-9 and TRBJ2-7; 7 nucleotides match TRBD2. The trim removed 5 bases at V and 1 base at J, leaving 8 bases unmatched. CDR3 length: 15 residues. The V gene's germline CDR1 is SEHNR and CDR2 FQNEAQ (reference sequence).